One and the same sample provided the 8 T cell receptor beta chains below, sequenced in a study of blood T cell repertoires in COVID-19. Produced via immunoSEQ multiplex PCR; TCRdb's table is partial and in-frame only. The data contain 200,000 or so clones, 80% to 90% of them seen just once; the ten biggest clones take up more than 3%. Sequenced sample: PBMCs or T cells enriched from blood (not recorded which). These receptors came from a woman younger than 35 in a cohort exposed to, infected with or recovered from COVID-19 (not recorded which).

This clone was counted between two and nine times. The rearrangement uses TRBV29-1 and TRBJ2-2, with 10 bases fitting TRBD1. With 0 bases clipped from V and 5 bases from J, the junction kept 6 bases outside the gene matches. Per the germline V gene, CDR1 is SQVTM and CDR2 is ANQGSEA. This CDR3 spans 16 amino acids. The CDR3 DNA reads TGCAGCGTTGAAGATCTCTGGGGACAGGGGACCGGGGAGCTGTTTTTT. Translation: CSVEDLWGQGTGELFF.

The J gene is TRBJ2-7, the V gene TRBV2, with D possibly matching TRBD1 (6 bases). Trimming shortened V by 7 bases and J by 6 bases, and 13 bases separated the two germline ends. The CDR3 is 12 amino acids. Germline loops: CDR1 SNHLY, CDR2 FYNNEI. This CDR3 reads CASTLTGGEQYF. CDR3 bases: TGTGCCAGCACCTTGACAGGAGGCGAGCAGTACTTC.

CDR3 sequence reads: CASRGLQYEQFF. CDR3 DNA sequence: TGTGCCAGCAGGGGCTTACAGTATGAGCAGTTCTTC. The chain employs TRBV6-5 and TRBJ2-1; no reliable D call. Trimming took off 6 bases at V and 8 bases at J, with 11 bases between the two ends. The CDR3 runs to 12 residues. Germline lookup yields CDR1 MNHEY and CDR2 SVGAGI.

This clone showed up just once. The DNA of the CDR3 is TGCGCCAGCAGCCATCCCGGGACTTTACAAGAGACCCAGTACTTC. Protein product: CASSHPGTLQETQYF. The rearrangement links TRBV4-1 to TRBJ2-5; D possibly corresponds to TRBD2 (6 bases). CDR1 and CDR2 (germline): MGHRA, YSYEKL. Trimming left V 3 bases short and J 2 bases short, with 13 bases between. This CDR3 comprises 15 residues.

The CDR3 sequence: CASSVGTSSGELFF. Written as DNA, the CDR3 is TGTGCCAGCAGCGTAGGGACTTCCTCCGGGGAGCTGTTTTTT. This sequence joins TRBV9 and TRBJ2-2, with a weak D call TRBD2 (5 bases). Trimming left V 0 bases short and J 6 bases short, with 9 bases between. This CDR3 comprises 14 residues. In germline, CDR1 is SGDLS, CDR2 YYNGEE.

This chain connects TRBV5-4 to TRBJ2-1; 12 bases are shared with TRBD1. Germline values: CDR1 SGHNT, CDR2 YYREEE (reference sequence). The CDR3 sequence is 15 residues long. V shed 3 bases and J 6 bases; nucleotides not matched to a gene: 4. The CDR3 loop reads CASSSPGQGANEQFF. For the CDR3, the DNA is TGTGCCAGCAGCTCGCCGGGACAGGGGGCCAATGAGCAGTTCTTC.

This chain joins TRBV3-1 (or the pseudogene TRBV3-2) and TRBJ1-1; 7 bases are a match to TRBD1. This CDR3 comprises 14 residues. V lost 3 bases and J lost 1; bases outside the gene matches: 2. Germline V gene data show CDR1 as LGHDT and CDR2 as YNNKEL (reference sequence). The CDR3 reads CASSHRTGNTEAFF. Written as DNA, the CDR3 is TGTGCCAGCAGCCATCGGACAGGGAACACTGAAGCTTTCTTT.

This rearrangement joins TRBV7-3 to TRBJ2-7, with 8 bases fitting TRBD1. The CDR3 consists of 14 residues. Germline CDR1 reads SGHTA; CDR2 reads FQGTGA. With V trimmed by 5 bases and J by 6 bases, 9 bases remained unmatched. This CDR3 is CASSPGQGFAEQYF. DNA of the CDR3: TGTGCCAGCAGCCCCGGACAGGGTTTTGCCGAGCAGTACTTC.